This T cell receptor beta chain is from a study of response to subunit inactivated influenza vaccine. Broader study findings: The authors put forward the suggestion that each seasonal influenza vaccination may bring in only a limited number of new T cells.

Points on this clonotype: The antigen remains unidentified.

TCRdb passed the RT-PCR reads through MiXCR, listing each CDR3 protein once. Seen here are roughly 630,000 distinct CDR3 sequences, about 15% observed once, and the top ten hold 6% to 9.5%. This CDR3 contains 15 residues. The germline V and J ends were trimmed by 7 bases and 0 bases, with 13 bases remaining between them. The V gene is TRBV12-3 or TRBV12-4, the J gene TRBJ1-5, with no clear D. This specimen consisted of PBMCs from blood, obtained 14 days before vaccination. The source is a man over 45 who received an inactivated influenza vaccine. In DNA form, the CDR3 reads TGTGCCAGCACCCCGGACGGGAATAGCAATCAGCCCCAGCATTTT. Amino acids: CASTPDGNSNQPQHF.